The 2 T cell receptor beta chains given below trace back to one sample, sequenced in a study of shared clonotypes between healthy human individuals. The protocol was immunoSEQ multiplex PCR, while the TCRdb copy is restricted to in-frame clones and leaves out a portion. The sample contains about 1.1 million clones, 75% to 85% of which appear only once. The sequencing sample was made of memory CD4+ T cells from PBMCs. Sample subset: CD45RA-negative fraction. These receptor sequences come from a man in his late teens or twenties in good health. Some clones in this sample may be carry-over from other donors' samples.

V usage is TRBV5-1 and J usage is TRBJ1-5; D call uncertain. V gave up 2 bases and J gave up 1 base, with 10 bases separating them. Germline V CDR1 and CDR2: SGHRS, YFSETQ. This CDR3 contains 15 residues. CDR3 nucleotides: TGCGCCAGCAGCTTAAGTCCCCAAAGCAATCAGCCCCAGCATTTT. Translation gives CASSLSPQSNQPQHF.

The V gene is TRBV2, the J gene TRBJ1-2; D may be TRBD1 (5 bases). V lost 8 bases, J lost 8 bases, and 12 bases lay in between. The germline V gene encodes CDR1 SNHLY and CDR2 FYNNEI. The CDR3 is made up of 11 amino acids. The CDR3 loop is CASGRDDGYTF. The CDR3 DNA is TGTGCCAGCGGCAGGGATGACGGCTACACCTTC. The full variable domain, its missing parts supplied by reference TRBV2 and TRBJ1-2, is EPEVTQTPSHQVTQMGQEVILRCVPISNHLYFYWYRQILGQKVEFLVSFYNNEISEKSEIFDDQFSVERPDGSNFTLKIRSTKLEDSAMYFCASGRDDGYTFGSGTRLTVV.